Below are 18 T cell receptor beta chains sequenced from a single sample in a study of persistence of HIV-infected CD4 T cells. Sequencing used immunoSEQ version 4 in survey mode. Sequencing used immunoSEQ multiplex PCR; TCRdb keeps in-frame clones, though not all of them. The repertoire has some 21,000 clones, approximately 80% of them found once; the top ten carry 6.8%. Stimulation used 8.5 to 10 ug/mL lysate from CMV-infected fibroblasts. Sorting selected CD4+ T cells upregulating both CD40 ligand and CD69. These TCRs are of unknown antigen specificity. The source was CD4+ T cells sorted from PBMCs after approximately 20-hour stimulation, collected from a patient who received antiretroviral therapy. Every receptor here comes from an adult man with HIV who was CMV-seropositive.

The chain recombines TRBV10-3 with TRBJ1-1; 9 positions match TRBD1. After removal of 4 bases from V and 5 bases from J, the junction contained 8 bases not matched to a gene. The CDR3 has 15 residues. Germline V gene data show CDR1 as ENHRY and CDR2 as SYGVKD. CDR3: CAISARTGAMTEAFF. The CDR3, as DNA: TGTGCCATCAGTGCTCGGACAGGGGCAATGACTGAAGCTTTCTTT.

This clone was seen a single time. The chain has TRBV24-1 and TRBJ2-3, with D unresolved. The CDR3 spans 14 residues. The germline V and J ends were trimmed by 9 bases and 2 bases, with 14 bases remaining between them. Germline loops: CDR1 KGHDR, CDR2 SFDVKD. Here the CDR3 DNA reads TGTGCCACCTCTTTATCCGATACCACAGATACGCAGTATTTT. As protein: CATSLSDTTDTQYF.

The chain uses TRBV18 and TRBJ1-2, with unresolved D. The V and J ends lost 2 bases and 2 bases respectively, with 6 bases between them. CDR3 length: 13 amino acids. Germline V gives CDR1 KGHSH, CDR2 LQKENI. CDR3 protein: CASSPADNYGYTF. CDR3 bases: TGTGCCAGCTCACCAGCAGACAACTATGGCTACACCTTC.

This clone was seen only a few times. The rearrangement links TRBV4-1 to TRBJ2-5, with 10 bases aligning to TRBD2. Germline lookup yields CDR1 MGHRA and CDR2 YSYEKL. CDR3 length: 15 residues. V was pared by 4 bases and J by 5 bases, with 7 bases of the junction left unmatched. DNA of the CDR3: TGCGCCAGCAGCCGGGAAGCGGGGGGGCCGGAGACCCAGTACTTC. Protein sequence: CASSREAGGPETQYF.

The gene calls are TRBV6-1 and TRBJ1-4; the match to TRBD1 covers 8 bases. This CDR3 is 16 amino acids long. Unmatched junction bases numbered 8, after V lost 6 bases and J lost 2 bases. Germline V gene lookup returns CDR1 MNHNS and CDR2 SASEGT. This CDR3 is CASRELQGATNEKLFF. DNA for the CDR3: TGTGCCAGCAGGGAACTTCAGGGGGCGACTAATGAAAAACTGTTTTTT.

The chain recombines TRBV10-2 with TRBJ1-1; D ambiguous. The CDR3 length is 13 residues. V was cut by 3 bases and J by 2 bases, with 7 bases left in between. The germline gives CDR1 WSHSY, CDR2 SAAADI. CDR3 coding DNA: TGCGCCAGCAGTGAAAACATTAACACTGAAGCTTTCTTT. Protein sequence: CASSENINTEAFF.

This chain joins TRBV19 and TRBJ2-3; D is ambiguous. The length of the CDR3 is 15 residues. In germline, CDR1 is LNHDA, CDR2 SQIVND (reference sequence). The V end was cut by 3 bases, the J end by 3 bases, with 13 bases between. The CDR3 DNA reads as TGTGCCAGTAGTATCAGGCAAGTGGGGACAGATACGCAGTATTTT. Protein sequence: CASSIRQVGTDTQYF.

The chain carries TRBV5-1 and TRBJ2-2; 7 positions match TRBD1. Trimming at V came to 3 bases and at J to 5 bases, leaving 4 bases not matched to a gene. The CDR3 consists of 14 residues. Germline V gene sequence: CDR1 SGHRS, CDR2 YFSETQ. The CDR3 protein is CASSSGGWTGELFF. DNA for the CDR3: TGCGCCAGCAGCTCAGGGGGATGGACCGGGGAGCTGTTTTTT. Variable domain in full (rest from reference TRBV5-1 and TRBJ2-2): KAGVTQTPRYLIKTRGQQVTLSCSPISGHRSVSWYQQTPGQGLQFLFEYFSETQRNKGNFPGRFSGRQFSNSRSEMNVSTLELGDSALYLCASSSGGWTGELFFGEGSRLTVL.

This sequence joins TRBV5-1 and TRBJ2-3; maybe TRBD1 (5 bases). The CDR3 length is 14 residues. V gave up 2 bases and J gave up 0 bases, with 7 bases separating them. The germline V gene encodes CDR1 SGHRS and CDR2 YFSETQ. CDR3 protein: CASSLQESTDTQYF. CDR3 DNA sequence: TGCGCCAGCAGCTTACAGGAAAGCACAGATACGCAGTATTTT. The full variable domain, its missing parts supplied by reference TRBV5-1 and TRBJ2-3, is KAGVTQTPRYLIKTRGQQVTLSCSPISGHRSVSWYQQTPGQGLQFLFEYFSETQRNKGNFPGRFSGRQFSNSRSEMNVSTLELGDSALYLCASSLQESTDTQYFGPGTRLTVL.

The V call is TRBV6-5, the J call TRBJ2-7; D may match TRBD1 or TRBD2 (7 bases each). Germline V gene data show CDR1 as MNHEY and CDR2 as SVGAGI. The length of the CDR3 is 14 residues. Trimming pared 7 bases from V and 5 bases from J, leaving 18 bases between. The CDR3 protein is CASTSNRGGNEQYF. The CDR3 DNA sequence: TGTGCCAGCACCTCGAACAGGGGAGGGAACGAGCAGTACTTC.

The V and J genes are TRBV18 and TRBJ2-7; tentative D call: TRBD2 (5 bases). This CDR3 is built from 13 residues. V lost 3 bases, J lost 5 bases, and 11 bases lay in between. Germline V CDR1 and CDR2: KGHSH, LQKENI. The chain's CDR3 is CASSPRTGDEQYF. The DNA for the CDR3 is TGTGCCAGCTCACCGAGGACCGGGGACGAGCAGTACTTC. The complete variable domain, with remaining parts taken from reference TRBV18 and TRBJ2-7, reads NAGVMQNPRHLVRRRGQEARLRCSPMKGHSHVYWYRQLPEEGLKFMVYLQKENIIDESGMPKERFSAEFPKEGPSILRIQQVVRGDSAAYFCASSPRTGDEQYFGPGTRLTVT.

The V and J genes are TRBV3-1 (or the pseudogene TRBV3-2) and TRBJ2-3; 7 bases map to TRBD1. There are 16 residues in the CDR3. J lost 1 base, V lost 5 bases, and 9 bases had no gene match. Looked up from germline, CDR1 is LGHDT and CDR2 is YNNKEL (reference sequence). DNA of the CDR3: TGTGCCAGCAGCTCCCGACAGGGAAAGGGCACAGATACGCAGTATTTT. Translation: CASSSRQGKGTDTQYF.

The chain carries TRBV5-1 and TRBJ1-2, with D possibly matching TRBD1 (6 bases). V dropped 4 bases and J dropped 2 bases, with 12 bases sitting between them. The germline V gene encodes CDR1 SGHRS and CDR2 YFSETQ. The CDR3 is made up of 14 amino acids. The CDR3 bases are TGCGCCAGCAGCGACCAAGGACAGAACTATGGCTACACCTTC. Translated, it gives CASSDQGQNYGYTF.

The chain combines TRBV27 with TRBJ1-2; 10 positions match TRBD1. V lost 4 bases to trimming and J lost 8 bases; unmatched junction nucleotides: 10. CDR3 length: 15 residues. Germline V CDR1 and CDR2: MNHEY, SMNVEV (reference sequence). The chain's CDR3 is CASSSPGTGVGGYTF. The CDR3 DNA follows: TGTGCCAGCAGTTCCCCCGGGACAGGGGTTGGGGGCTACACCTTC.

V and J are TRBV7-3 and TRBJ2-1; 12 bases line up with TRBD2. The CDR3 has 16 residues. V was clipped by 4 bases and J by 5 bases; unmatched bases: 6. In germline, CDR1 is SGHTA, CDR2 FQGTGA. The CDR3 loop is CASSSSLAGGHNEQFF. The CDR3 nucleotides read TGTGCCAGCAGCTCTTCACTAGCGGGGGGCCACAATGAGCAGTTCTTC.

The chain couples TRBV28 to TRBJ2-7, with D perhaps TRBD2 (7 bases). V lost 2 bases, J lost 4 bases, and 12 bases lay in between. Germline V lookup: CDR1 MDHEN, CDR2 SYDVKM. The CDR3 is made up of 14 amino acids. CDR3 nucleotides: TGTGCCAGCAGTTTACTTCGGGGGGCATACGAGCAGTACTTC. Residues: CASSLLRGAYEQYF.

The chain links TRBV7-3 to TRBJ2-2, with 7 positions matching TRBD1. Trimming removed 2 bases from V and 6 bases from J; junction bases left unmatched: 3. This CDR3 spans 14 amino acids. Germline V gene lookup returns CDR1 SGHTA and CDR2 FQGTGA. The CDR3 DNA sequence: TGTGCCAGCAGCTTAGGGACAGCCCCCGGGGAGCTGTTTTTT. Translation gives CASSLGTAPGELFF.

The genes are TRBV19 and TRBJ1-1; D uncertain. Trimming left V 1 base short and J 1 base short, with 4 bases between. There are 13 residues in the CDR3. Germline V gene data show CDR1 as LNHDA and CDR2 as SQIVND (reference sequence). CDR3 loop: CASSIGGNTEAFF. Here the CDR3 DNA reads TGTGCCAGTAGTATAGGCGGGAACACTGAAGCTTTCTTT.